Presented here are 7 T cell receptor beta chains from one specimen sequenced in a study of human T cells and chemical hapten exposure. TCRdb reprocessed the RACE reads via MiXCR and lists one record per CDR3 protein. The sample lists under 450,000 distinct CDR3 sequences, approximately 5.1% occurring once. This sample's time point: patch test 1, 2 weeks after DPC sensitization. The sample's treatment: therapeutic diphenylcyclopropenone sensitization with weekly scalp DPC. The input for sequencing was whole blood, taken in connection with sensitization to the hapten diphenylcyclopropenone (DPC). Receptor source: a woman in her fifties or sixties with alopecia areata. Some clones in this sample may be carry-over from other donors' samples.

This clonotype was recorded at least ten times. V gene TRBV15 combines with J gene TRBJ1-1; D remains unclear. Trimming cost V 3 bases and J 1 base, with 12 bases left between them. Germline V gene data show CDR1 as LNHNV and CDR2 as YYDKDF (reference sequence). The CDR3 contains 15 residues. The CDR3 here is CATSRDGRPNTEAFF. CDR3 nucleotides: TGTGCCACCAGCAGGGATGGACGGCCGAACACTGAAGCTTTCTTT.

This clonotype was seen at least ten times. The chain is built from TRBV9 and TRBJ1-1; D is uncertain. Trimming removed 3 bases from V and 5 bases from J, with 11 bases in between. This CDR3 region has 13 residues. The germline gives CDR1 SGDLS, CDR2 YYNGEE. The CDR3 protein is CASSGAGATEAFF. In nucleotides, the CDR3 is TGTGCCAGCAGCGGGGCAGGAGCGACTGAAGCTTTCTTT.

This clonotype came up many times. The CDR3 coding sequence is TGTGCCAGCAGCTTAGCTACGAACACCGGGGAGCTGTTTTTT. Translation gives CASSLATNTGELFF. The chain carries TRBV11-3 and TRBJ2-2; D is ambiguous. This CDR3 is built from 14 residues. Trimming left V 1 base short and J 0 bases short, with 3 bases between. CDR1 SGHNT and CDR2 YENEEA come from the germline V gene. Variable domain in full (rest from reference TRBV11-3 and TRBJ2-2): EAGVVQSPRYKIIEKKQPVAFWCNPISGHNTLYWYLQNLGQGPELLIRYENEEAVDDSQLPKDRFSAERLKGVDSTLKIQPAELGDSAVYLCASSLATNTGELFFGEGSRLTVL.

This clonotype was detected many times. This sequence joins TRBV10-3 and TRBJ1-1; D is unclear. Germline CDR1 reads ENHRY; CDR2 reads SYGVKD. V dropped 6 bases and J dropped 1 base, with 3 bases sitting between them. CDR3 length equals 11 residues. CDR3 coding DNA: TGTGCCATCAGGGAGAACACTGAAGCTTTCTTT. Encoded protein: CAIRENTEAFF.

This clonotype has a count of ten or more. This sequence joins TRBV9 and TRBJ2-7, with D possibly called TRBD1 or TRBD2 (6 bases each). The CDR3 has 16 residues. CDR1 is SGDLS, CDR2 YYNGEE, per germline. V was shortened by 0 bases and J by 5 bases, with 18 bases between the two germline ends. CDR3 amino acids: CASSVGTGALLDEQYF. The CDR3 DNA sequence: TGTGCCAGCAGCGTAGGGACGGGGGCGCTTCTGGACGAGCAGTACTTC.

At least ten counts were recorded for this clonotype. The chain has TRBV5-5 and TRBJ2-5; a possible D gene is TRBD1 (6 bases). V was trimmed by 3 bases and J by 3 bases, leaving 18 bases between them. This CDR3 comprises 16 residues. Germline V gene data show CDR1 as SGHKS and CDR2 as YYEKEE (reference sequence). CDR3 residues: CASSSGLRGREETQYF. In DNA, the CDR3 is TGTGCCAGCAGCTCGGGATTGAGGGGGAGAGAAGAGACCCAGTACTTC. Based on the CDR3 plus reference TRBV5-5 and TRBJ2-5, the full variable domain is DAGVTQSPTHLIKTRGQQVTLRCSPISGHKSVSWYQQVLGQGPQFIFQYYEKEERGRGNFPDRFSARQFPNYSSELNVNALLLGDSALYLCASSSGLRGREETQYFGPGTRLLVL.

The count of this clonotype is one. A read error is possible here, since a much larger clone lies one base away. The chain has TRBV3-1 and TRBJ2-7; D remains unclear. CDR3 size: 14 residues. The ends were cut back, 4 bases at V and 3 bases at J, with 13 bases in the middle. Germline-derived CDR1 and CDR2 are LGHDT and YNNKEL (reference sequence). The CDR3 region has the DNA TGTGCCAGCAGCCGTGGCCAGCGCCGCTACGAGCAGTACTTC. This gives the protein CASSRGQRRYEQYF.